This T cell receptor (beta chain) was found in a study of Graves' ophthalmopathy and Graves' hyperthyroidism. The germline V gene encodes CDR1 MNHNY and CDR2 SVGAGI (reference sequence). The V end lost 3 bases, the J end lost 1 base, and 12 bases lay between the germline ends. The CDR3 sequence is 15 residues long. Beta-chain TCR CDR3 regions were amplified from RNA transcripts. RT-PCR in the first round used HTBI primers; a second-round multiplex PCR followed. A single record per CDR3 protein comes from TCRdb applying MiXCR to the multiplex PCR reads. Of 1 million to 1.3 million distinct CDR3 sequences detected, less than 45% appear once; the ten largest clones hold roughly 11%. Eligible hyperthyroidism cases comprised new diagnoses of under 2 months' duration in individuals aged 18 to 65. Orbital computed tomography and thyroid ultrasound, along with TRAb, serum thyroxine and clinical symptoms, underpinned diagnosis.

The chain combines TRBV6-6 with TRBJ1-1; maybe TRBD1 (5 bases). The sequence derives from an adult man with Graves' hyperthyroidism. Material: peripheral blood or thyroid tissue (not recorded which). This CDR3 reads CASSYSPGPNTEAFF. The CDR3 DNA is TGTGCCAGCAGTTATTCACCGGGGCCGAACACTGAAGCTTTCTTT.